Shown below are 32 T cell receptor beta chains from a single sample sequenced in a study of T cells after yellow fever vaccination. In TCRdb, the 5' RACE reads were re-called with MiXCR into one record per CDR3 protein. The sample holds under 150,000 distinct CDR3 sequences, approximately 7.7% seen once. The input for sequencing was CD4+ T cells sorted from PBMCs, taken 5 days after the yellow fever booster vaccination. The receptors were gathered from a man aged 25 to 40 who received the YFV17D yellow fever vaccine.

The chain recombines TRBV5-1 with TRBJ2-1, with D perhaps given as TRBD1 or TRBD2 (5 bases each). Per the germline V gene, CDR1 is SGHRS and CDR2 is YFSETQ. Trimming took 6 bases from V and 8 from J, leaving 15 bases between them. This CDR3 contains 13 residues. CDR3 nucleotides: TGCGCCAGCACCCGAAGTCGGGGCGATGAGCAGTTCTTC. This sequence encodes CASTRSRGDEQFF.

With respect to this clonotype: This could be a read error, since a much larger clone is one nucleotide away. CDR3 residues: CSARQGMTNEKLFF. CDR3 DNA: TGCAGTGCACGACAGGGGATGACTAATGAAAAACTGTTTTTT. The chain combines TRBV20-1 with TRBJ1-4; TRBD1 agrees at 8 bases. Germline V lookup: CDR1 DFQATT, CDR2 SNEGSKA (reference sequence). J gave up 2 bases and V 6 bases, and 5 bases lay outside the gene matches. The CDR3 totals 14 residues.

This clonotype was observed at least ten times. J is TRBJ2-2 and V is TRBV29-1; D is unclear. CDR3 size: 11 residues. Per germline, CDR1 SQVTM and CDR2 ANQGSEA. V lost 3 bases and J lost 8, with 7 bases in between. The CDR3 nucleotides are TGCAGCGTTGAGAACGGGGGGGAGCTGTTTTTT. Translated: CSVENGGELFF.

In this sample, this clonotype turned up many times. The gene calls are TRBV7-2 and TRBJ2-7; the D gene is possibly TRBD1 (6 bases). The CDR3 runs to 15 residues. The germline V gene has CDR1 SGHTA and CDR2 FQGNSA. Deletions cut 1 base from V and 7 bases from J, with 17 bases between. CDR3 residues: CASSLGQGLAEEQYF. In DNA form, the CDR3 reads TGTGCCAGCAGCTTAGGGCAGGGGCTAGCTGAGGAGCAGTACTTC.

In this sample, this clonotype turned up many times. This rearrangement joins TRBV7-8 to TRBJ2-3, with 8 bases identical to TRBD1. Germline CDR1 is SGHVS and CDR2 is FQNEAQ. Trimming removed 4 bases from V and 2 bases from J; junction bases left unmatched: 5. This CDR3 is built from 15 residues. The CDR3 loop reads CASSSPGQDTDTQYF. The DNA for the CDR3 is TGTGCCAGCAGCTCCCCGGGACAGGACACAGATACGCAGTATTTT.

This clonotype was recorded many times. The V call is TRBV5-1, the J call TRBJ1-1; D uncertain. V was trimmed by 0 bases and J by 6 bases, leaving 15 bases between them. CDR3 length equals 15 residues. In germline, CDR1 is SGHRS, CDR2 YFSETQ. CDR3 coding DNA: TGCGCCAGCAGCTTGGGTGTTTTAGGCGACTCTGAAGCTTTCTTT. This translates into CASSLGVLGDSEAFF.

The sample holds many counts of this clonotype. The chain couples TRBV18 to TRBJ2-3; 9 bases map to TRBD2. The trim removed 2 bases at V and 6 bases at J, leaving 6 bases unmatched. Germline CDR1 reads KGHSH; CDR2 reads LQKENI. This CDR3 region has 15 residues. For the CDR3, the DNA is TGTGCCAGCTCACCAGCGGGAGGGCCCTCGGATACGCAGTATTTT. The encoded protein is CASSPAGGPSDTQYF.

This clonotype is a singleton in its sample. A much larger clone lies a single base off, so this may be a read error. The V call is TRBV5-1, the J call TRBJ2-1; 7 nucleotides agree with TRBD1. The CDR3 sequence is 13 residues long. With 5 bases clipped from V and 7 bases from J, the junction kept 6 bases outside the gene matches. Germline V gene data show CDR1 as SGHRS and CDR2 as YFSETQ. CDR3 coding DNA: TGCGCCAGCAGTTATACAGGGGAAAATGAGCAGTTCTTC. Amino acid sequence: CASSYTGENEQFF.

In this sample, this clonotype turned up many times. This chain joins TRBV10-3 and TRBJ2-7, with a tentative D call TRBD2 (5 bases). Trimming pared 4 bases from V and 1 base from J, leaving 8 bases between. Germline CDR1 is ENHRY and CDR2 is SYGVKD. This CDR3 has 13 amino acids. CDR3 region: CAISAQRSYEQYF. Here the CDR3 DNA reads TGTGCCATCAGTGCCCAGCGGTCCTACGAGCAGTACTTC.

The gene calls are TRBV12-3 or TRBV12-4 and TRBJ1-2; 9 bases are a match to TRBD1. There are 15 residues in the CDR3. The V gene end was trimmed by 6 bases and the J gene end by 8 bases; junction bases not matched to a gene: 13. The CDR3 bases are TGTGCCAGCAGATCTTCCGGGACAGGGAGGGAAGGCTACACCTTC. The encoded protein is CASRSSGTGREGYTF.

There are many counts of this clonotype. The CDR3 is CSAREVNTGELFF. In DNA, the CDR3 is TGCAGTGCCCGTGAGGTTAACACCGGGGAGCTGTTTTTT. The chain recombines TRBV20-1 with TRBJ2-2, with no clear D. Germline V lookup: CDR1 DFQATT, CDR2 SNEGSKA (reference sequence). The CDR3 length is 13 residues. V was cut by 6 bases and J by 2 bases, with 10 bases left in between.

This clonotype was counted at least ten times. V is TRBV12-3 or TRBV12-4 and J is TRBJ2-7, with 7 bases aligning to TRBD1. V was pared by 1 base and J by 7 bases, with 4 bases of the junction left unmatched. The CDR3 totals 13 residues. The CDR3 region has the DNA TGTGCCAGCAGTTTAGACAGGGGAAAAGAGCAGTACTTC. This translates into CASSLDRGKEQYF.

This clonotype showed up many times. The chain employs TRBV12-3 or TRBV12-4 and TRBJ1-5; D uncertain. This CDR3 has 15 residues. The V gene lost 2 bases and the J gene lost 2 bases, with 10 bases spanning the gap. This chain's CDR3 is CASSLRVAGNQPQHF. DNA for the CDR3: TGTGCCAGCAGTTTACGAGTAGCCGGCAATCAGCCCCAGCATTTT.

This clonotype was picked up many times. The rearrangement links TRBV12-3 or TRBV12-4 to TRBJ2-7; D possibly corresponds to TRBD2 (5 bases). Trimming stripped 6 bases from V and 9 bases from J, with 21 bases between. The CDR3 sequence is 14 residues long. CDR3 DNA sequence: TGTGCCAGCAGCGAAGGAGGCGCAAGTGCGGGGCAGTACTTC. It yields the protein CASSEGGASAGQYF.

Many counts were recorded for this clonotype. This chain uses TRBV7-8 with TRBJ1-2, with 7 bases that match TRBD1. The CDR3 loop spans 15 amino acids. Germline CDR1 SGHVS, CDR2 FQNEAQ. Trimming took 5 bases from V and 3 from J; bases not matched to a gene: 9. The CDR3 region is CASSPGGGQYYGYTF. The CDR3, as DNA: TGTGCCAGCAGCCCAGGCGGGGGACAGTACTATGGCTACACCTTC.

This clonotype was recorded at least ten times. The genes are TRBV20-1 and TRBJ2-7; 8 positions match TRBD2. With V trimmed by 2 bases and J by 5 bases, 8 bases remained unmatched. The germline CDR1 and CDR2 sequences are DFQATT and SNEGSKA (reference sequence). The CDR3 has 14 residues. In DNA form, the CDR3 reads TGCAGTGCTAGAACGGGACTAGGAAGCGACGAGCAGTACTTC. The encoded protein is CSARTGLGSDEQYF.

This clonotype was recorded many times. The CDR3 protein is CASSLRAGGRGSYNEQFF. The CDR3 DNA sequence: TGCGCCAGCAGCTTGCGGGCAGGGGGAAGGGGGTCCTACAATGAGCAGTTCTTC. This sequence joins TRBV5-1 and TRBJ2-1, with 7 nucleotides matching TRBD1. The CDR3 runs 18 residues. Germline CDR1 is SGHRS and CDR2 is YFSETQ. The V and J ends lost 1 base and 1 base, in that order; junction bases with no gene match: 11.

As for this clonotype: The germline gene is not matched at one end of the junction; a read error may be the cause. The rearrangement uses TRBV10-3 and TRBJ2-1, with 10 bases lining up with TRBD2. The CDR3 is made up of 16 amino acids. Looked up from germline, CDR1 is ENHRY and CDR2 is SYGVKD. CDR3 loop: CAISESWSGRGNDQFF. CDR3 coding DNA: TGTGCCATCAGTGAGTCCTGGAGCGGGAGGGGCAATGACCAGTTCTTC.

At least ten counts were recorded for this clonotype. The CDR3 region has the DNA TGTGCCAGCAGCAGGGTCGGCGGGATTGAAGCTTTCTTT. Translating gives CASSRVGGIEAFF. The chain uses TRBV7-9 and TRBJ1-1; D uncertain. The CDR3 totals 13 residues. Trimming removed 5 bases from V and 7 bases from J, with 14 bases in between. Germline CDR1 is SEHNR and CDR2 is FQNEAQ (reference sequence).

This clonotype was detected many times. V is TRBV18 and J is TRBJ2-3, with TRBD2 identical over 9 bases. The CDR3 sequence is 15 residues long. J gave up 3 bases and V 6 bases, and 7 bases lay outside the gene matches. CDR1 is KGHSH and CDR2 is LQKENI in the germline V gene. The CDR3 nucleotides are TGTGCCAGCTCCCGCCAGCGGGAGGTTACAGATACGCAGTATTTT. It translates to CASSRQREVTDTQYF.

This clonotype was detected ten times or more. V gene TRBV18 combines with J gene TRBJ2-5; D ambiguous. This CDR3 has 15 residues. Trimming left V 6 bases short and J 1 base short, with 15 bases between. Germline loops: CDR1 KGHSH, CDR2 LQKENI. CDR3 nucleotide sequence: TGTGCCAGCTCGCCTGGATGGGGTCGCCAAGAGACCCAGTACTTC. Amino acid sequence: CASSPGWGRQETQYF. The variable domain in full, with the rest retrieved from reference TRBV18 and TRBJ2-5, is NAGVMQNPRHLVRRRGQEARLRCSPMKGHSHVYWYRQLPEEGLKFMVYLQKENIIDESGMPKERFSAEFPKEGPSILRIQQVVRGDSAAYFCASSPGWGRQETQYFGPGTRLLVL.

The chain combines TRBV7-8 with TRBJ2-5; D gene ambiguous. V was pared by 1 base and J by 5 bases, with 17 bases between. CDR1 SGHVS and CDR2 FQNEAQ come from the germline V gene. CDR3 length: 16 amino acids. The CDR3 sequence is CASSLELGFEGETQYF. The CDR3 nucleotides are TGTGCCAGCAGCTTAGAATTGGGTTTTGAAGGGGAGACCCAGTACTTC.

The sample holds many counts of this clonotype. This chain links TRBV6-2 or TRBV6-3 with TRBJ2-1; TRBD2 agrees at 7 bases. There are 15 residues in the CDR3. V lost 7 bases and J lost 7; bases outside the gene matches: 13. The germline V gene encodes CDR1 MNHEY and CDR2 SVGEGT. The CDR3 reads CASKRVGLRENEQFF. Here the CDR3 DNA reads TGTGCCAGCAAGAGGGTGGGACTAAGGGAAAATGAGCAGTTCTTC.

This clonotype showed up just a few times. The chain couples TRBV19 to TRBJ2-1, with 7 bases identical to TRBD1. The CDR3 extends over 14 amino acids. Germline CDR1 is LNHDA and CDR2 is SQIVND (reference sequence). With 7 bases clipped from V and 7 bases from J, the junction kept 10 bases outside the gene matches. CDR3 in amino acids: CASKPTGTDNEQFF. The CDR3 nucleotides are TGTGCCAGTAAGCCCACCGGGACAGATAATGAGCAGTTCTTC.

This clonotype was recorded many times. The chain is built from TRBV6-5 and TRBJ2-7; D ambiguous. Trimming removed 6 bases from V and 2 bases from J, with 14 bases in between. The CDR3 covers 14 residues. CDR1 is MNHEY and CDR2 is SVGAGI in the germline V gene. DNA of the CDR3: TGTGCCAGCAGGCGGACCGCCCGAGCCTACGAGCAGTACTTC. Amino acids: CASRRTARAYEQYF.

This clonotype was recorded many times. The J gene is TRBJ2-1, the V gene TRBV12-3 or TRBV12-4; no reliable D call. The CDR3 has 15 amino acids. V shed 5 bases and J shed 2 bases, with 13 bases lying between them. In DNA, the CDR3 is TGTGCCAGCAGTAAGTCGAACGGACCCTACAATGAGCAGTTCTTC. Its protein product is CASSKSNGPYNEQFF.

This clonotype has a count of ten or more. Here the CDR3 reads CASSYPRLSSGSADTQYF. As DNA, the CDR3 is TGTGCCAGCAGTTACCCCCGACTCTCTAGCGGGAGTGCAGATACGCAGTATTTT. This chain links TRBV6-5 with TRBJ2-3, with 10 nucleotides matching TRBD2. CDR1 is MNHEY, CDR2 SVGAGI, per germline. The CDR3 length is 18 residues. V trimming: 2 bases; J trimming: 4 bases; junction bases outside the gene matches: 12.

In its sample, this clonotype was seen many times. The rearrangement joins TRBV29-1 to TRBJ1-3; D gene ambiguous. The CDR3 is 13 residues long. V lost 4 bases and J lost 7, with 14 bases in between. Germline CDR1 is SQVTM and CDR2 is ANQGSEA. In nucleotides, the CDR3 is TGCAGCGTTGTCAGACACGAATCGAACACCATATATTTT. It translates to CSVVRHESNTIYF.

CDR3 sequence reads: CATRGRESADTQYF. CDR3 sequence (DNA): TGTGCCACCAGGGGACGGGAAAGCGCAGATACGCAGTATTTT. The chain carries TRBV10-3 and TRBJ2-3, with a weak D call TRBD1 (6 bases). The CDR3 runs to 14 residues. CDR1 and CDR2 from the germline V gene are ENHRY and SYGVKD. V lost 10 bases and J 4 bases, leaving 18 bases between the germline ends.

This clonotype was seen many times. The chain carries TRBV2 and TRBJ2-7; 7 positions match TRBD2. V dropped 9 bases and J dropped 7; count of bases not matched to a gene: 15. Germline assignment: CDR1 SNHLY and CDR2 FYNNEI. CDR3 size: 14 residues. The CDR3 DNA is TGTGCCAGTACCCCTAGCGGATCCTATCCAGAGCAGTACTTC. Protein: CASTPSGSYPEQYF. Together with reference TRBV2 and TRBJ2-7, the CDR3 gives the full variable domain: EPEVTQTPSHQVTQMGQEVILRCVPISNHLYFYWYRQILGQKVEFLVSFYNNEISEKSEIFDDQFSVERPDGSNFTLKIRSTKLEDSAMYFCASTPSGSYPEQYFGPGTRLTVT.

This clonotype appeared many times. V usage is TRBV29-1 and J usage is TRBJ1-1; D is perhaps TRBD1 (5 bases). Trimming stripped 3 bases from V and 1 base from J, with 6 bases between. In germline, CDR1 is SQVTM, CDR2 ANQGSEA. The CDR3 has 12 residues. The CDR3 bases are TGCAGCGTTGACAGGGAGAACACTGAAGCTTTCTTT. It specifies CSVDRENTEAFF. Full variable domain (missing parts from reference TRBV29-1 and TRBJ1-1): SAVISQKPSRDICQRGTSLTIQCQVDSQVTMMFWYRQQPGQSLTLIATANQGSEATYESGFVIDKFPISRPNLTFSTLTVSNMSPEDSSIYLCSVDRENTEAFFGQGTRLTVV.

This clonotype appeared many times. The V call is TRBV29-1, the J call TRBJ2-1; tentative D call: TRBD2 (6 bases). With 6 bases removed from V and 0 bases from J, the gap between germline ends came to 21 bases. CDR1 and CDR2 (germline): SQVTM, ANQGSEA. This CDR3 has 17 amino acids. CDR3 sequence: CSVDQLEGRSSYNEQFF. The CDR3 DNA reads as TGCAGCGTCGATCAACTGGAGGGACGTAGCTCCTACAATGAGCAGTTCTTC.